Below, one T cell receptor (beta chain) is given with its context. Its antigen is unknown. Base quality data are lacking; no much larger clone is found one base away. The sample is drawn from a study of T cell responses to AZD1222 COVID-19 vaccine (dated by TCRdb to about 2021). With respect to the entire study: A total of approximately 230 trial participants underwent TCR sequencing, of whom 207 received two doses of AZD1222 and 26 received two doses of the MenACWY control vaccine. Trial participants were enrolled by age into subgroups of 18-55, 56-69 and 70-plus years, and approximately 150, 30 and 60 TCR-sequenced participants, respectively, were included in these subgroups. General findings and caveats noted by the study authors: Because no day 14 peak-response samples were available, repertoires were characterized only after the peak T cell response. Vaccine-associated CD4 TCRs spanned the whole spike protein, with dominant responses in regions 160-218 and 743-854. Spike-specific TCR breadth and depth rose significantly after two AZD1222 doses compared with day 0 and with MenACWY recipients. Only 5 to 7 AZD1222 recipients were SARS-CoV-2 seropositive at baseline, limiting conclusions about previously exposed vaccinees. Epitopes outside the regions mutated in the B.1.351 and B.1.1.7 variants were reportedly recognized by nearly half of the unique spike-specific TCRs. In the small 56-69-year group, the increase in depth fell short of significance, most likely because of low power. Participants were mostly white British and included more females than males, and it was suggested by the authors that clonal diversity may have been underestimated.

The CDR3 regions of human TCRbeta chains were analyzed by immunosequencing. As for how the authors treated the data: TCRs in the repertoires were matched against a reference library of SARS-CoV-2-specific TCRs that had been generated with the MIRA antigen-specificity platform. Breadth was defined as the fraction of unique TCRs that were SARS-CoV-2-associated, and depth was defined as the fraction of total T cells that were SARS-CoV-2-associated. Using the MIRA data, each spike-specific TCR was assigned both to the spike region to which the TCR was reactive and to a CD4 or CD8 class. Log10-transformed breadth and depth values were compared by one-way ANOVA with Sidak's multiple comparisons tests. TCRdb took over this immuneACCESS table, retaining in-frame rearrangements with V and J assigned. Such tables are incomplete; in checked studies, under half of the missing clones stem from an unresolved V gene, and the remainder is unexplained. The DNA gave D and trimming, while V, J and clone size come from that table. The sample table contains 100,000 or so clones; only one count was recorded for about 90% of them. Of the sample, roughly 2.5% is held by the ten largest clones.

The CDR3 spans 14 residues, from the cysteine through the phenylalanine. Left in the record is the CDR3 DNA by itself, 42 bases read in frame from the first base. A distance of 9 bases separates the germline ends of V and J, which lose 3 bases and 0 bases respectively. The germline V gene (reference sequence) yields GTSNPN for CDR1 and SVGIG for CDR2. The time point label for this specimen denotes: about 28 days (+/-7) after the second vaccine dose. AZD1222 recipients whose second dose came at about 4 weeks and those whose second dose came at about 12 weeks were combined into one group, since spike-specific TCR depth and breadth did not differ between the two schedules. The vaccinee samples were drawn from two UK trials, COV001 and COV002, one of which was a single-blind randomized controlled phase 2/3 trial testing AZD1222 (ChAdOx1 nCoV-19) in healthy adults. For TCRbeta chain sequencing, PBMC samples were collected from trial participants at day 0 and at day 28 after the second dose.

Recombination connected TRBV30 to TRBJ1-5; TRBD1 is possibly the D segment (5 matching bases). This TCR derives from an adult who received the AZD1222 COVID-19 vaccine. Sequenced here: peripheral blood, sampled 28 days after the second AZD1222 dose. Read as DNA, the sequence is TGTGCCTGGAGAGGGGACCATAGCAATCAGCCCCAGCATTTT. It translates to CAWRGDHSNQPQHF. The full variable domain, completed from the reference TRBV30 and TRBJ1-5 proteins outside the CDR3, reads SQTIHQWPATLVQPVGSPLSLECTVEGTSNPNLYWYRQAAGRGLQLLFYSVGIGQISSEVPQNLSASRPQDRQFILSSKKLLLSDSGFYLCAWRGDHSNQPQHFGDGTRLSIL.